This T cell receptor (beta chain) was recovered during a study of technical replicates of blood from several donors. V dropped 6 bases and J dropped 2; count of bases not matched to a gene: 9. The CDR3 runs 15 residues. The germline V gene has CDR1 SEHNR and CDR2 FQNEAQ (reference sequence). The method was immunoSEQ multiplex PCR; TCRdb's version includes in-frame clones alone and lacks a portion of them. The table includes roughly 70,000 clones, more than 85% detected once. The sequence came from a human donor in good health. Some clones in this sample may be carry-over from other donors' samples. The sequenced sample was PBMCs. V is TRBV7-9 and J is TRBJ2-7, with 8 positions matching TRBD2. The CDR3 DNA is TGTGCCAGCAGTTCTAGTAGCGGGGCCGCCTACGAGCAGTACTTC. It yields the protein CASSSSSGAAYEQYF.